This TCR beta chain came from a study of blood T cell repertoires in COVID-19. About the study: Sample material is recorded as cDNA or gDNA derived from T cells, B-cell-depleted T cells, or PBMCs.

Patients in Seattle were enrolled during active infection, then followed longitudinally. Trimming removed 5 bases from V and 4 bases from J, with 11 bases in between. The germline gives CDR1 SEHNR, CDR2 FQNEAQ (reference sequence). This CDR3 is built from 13 residues. TCRdb's table, derived via immunoSEQ multiplex PCR, lists solely in-frame clones and lacks some. The repertoire holds a few hundred thousand clones, roughly 90% seen once, with more than 9.5% in the top ten. V gene TRBV7-9 combines with J gene TRBJ1-2; a possible D gene is TRBD1 (6 bases). The sequence derives from a woman in her thirties with COVID-19, enrolled during active disease. The sample taken for sequencing was peripheral blood. The CDR3, as DNA: TGTGCCAGCAGCGAACAGGGTGGCTATGGCTACACCTTC. Translation gives CASSEQGGYGYTF. The full variable domain, its missing parts supplied by reference TRBV7-9 and TRBJ1-2, is DTGVSQNPRHKITKRGQNVTFRCDPISEHNRLYWYRQTLGQGPEFLTYFQNEAQLEKSRLLSDRFSAERPKGSFSTLEIQRTEQGDSAMYLCASSEQGGYGYTFGSGTRLTVV.